Listed here is a single TCR beta chain. Its antigen is not known. Germline CDR1 SGHNT, CDR2 YENEEA. The V end lost 5 bases, the J end lost 3 bases, and 10 bases lay between the germline ends. This CDR3 region has 13 residues. The PCR ran on 60 Vbeta and 13 Jbeta primers. Only in-frame clones appear in the TCRdb table, and some are missing; sequencing was by immunoSEQ multiplex PCR. The repertoire consists of roughly 200,000 clones, with around four fifths occurring once and the leading ten covering over 1.5%. The data were taken from a study of cytomegalovirus exposure and HLA in healthy donors. Study-wide results and caveats: Per a later analysis, fewer than 20,000 TCR beta sequences showed association with HLA alleles at 0.05 false discovery rate. Some TCR beta chains (approximately 180 of them) were listed as cytomegalovirus-associated.

The sequencing sample was made of PBMCs. The source of this sequence is a man aged 35 to 55 in good health and CMV-seropositive. The V and J genes are TRBV11-3 and TRBJ2-5; D is ambiguous. The CDR3 reads CASSPGPEETQYF. CDR3 coding DNA: TGTGCCAGCAGCCCTGGGCCCGAAGAGACCCAGTACTTC.